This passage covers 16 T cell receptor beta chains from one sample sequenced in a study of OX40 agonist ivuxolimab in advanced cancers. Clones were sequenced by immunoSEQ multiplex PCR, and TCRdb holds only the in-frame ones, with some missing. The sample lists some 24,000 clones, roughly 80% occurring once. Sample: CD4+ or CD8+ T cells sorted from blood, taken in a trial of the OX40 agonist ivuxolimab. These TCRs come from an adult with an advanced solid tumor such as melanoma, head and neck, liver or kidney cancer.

Here the CDR3 DNA reads TGTGCCAGCAGACCATTTTACAGGGGCTCTGGGGCCAACGTCCTGACTTTC. Encoded protein: CASRPFYRGSGANVLTF. This chain joins TRBV5-4 and TRBJ2-6, with 7 bases matching TRBD1. The CDR3 runs to 17 residues. V shed 5 bases, J shed 0 bases, and the junction held 8 bases outside the gene matches. Germline assignment: CDR1 SGHNT and CDR2 YYREEE (reference sequence).

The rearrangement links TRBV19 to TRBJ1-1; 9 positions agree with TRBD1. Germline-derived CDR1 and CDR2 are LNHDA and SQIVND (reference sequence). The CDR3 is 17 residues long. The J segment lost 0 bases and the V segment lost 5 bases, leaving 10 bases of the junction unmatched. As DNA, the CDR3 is TGTGCCAGTAGTCTGGGACAGGGATATTTTATGAACACTGAAGCTTTCTTT. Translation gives CASSLGQGYFMNTEAFF.

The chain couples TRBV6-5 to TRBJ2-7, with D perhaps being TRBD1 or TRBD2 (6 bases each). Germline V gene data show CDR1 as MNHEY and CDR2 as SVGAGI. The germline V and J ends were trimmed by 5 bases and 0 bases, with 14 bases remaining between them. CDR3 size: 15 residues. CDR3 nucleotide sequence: TGTGCCAGCAGTGCTCGGACGGGGGCCTCCTACGAGCAGTACTTC. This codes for CASSARTGASYEQYF.

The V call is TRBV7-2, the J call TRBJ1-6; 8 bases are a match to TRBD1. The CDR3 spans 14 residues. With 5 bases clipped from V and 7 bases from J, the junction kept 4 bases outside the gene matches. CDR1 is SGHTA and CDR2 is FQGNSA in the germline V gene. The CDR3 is CASSATGGNSPLHF. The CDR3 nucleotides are TGTGCCAGCAGCGCAACAGGGGGAAATTCACCCCTCCACTTT.

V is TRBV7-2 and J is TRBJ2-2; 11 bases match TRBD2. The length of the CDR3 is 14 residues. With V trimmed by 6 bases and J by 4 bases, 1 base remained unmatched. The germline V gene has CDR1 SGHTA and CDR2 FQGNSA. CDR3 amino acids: CASRTSGGTGELFF. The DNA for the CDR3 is TGTGCCAGCAGAACTAGCGGGGGCACCGGGGAGCTGTTTTTT.

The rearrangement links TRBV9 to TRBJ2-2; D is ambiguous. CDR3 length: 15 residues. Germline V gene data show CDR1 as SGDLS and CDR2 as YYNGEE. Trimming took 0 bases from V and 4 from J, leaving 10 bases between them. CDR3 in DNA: TGTGCCAGCAGCGTAGAGGGCAGACTCACCGGGGAGCTGTTTTTT. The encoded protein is CASSVEGRLTGELFF.

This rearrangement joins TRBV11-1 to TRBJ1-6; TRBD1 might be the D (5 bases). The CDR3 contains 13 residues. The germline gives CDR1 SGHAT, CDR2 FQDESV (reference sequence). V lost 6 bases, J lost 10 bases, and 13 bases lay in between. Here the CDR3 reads CASRLGRGSPLHF. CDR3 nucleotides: TGTGCCAGCAGACTTGGACGGGGGTCACCCCTCCACTTT.

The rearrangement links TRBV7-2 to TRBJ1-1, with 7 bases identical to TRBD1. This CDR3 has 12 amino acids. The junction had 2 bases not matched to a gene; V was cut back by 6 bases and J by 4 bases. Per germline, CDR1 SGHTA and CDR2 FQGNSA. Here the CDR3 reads CASRRGLTEAFF. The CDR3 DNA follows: TGTGCCAGCAGGAGGGGGCTCACTGAAGCTTTCTTT.

The CDR3 DNA is TGTGCCAGCTCAGAGGGACTAGCGGTCAACACCGGGGAGCTGTTTTTT. Translation: CASSEGLAVNTGELFF. The chain joins TRBV18 to TRBJ2-2; the match to TRBD2 covers 11 bases. Unmatched junction bases numbered 4, after V lost 5 bases and J lost 2 bases. There are 16 residues in the CDR3. Germline V lookup: CDR1 KGHSH, CDR2 LQKENI. Together with reference TRBV18 and TRBJ2-2, the CDR3 gives the full variable domain: NAGVMQNPRHLVRRRGQEARLRCSPMKGHSHVYWYRQLPEEGLKFMVYLQKENIIDESGMPKERFSAEFPKEGPSILRIQQVVRGDSAAYFCASSEGLAVNTGELFFGEGSRLTVL.

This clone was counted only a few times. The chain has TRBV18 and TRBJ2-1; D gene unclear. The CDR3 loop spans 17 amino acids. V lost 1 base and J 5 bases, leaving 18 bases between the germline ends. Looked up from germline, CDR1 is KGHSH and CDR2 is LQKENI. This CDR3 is CASSPRMKGHDNNEQFF. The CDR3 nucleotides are TGTGCCAGCTCACCACGAATGAAGGGCCATGATAACAATGAGCAGTTCTTC. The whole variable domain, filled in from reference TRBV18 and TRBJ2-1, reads NAGVMQNPRHLVRRRGQEARLRCSPMKGHSHVYWYRQLPEEGLKFMVYLQKENIIDESGMPKERFSAEFPKEGPSILRIQQVVRGDSAAYFCASSPRMKGHDNNEQFFGPGTRLTVL.

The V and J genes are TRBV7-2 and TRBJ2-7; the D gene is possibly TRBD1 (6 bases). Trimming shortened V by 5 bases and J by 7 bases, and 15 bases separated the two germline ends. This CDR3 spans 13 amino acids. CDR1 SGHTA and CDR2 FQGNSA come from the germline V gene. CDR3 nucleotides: TGTGCCAGCAGCCCAGGGTGGGGGCAGGAGCAGTACTTC. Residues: CASSPGWGQEQYF.

The CDR3 bases are TGTGCCAGCAACAAGGACAGGGGAACGTACGAGCAGTACTTC. Its translation: CASNKDRGTYEQYF. The V and J genes are TRBV5-4 and TRBJ2-7, with 9 bases that match TRBD1. The CDR3 covers 14 residues. The ends lost 6 bases at V and 4 bases at J; junction bases unmatched: 8. Per the germline V gene, CDR1 is SGHNT and CDR2 is YYREEE (reference sequence).

The CDR3 here is CASSFEGNQPQHF. DNA for the CDR3: TGTGCCAGCAGCTTTGAGGGCAATCAGCCCCAGCATTTT. The chain combines TRBV12-1 with TRBJ1-5. TRBV12-1 is noted as a pseudogene. This CDR3 has 13 residues.

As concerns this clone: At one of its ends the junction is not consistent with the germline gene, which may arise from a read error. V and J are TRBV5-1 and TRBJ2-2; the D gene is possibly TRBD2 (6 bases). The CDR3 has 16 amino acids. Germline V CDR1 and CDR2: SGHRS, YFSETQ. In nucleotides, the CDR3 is TGCGCCAGCAGCCCGGGCGGGACTGGGAACGCCGGGGAGCTGTTTTTT. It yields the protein CASSPGGTGNAGELFF.

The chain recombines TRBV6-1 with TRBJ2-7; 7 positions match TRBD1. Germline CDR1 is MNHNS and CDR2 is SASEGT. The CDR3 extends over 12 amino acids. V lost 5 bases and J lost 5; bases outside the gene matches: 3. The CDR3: CASSRQGDEQYF. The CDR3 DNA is TGTGCCAGCAGTAGACAGGGAGACGAGCAGTACTTC.

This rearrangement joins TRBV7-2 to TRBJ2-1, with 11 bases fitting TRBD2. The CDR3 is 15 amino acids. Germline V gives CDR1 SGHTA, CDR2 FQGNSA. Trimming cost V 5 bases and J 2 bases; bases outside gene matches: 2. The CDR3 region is CASSPLAGAYNEQFF. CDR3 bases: TGTGCCAGCAGCCCACTAGCGGGAGCCTACAATGAGCAGTTCTTC.